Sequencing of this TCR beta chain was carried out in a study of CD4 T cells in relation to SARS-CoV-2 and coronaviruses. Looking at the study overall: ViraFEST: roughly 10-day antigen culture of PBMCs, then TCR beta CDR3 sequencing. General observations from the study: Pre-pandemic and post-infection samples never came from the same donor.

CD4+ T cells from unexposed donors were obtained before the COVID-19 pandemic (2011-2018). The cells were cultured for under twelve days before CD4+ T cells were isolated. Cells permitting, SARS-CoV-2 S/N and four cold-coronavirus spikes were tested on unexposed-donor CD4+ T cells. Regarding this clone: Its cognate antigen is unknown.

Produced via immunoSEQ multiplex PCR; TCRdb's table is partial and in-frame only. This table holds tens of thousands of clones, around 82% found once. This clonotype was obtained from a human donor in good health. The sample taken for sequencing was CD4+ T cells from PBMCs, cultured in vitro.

CDR3: CASTIQGITDTQYF. Here the CDR3 DNA reads TGTGCCAGCACCATACAGGGGATCACAGATACGCAGTATTTT. This chain uses TRBV2 with TRBJ2-3, with 7 nucleotides matching TRBD1. Germline V gene data show CDR1 as SNHLY and CDR2 as FYNNEI. The trim removed 7 bases at V and 2 bases at J, leaving 6 bases unmatched. The CDR3 covers 14 residues.